Below, one TCR beta chain is given with its context. Its antigen is undetermined. The source of the sample is a study of shared clonotypes between healthy human individuals. Study-wide points: The represented genetic and exposure-history diversity was limited by the small number of donors. Naive CD4 clonotypes were shared across a handful of donors at 5% to 6%.

Profiled with immunoSEQ multiplex PCR; TCRdb holds only in-frame clones, not every one. The table has about 980,000 clones, 60% to 85% seen once; the top ten hold nearly 1.5%. V was shortened by 1 base and J by 4 bases, with 13 bases between the two germline ends. The CDR3 is made up of 15 amino acids. Germline assignment: CDR1 SGHDN and CDR2 FVKESK. The sequence derives from a man younger than 35 in good health. V usage is TRBV14 and J usage is TRBJ2-5, with D perhaps matching TRBD2 (6 bases). Sample: memory CD4+ T cells sorted from blood. Documented subset: CD45RA-negative fraction. As DNA, the CDR3 is TGTGCCAGCAGCCAAGGAGGGAGGATGGGAGAGACCCAGTACTTC. Translated: CASSQGGRMGETQYF.